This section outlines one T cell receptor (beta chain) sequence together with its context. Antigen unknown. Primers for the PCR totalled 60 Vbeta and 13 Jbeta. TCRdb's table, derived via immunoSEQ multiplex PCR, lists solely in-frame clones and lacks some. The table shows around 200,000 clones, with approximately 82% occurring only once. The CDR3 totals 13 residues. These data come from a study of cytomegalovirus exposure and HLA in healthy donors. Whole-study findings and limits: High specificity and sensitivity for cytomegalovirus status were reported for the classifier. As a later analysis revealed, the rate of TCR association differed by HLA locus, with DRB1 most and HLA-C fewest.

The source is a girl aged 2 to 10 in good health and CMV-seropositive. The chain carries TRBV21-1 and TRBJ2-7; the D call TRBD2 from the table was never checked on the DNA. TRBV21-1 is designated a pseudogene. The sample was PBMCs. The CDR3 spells CASSRGGVIKQYF. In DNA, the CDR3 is TGTGCCAGCAGCAGGGGCGGGGTGATAAAGCAGTACTTC.